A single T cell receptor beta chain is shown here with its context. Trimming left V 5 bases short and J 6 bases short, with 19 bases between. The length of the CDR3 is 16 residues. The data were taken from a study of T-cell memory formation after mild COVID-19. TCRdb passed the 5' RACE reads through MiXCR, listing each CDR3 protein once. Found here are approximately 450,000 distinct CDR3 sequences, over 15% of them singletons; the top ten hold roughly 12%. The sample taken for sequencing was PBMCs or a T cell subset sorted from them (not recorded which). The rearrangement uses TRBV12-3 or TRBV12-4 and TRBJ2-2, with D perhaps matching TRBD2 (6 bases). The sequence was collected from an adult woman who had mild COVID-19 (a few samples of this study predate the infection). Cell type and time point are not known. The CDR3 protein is CASSADYHGGPGELFF. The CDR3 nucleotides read TGTGCCAGCAGTGCGGACTACCACGGGGGACCCGGGGAGCTGTTTTTT.